The source of this T cell receptor beta chain is a study of OX40 agonist ivuxolimab in advanced cancers. A few counts support this clone. Its antigen is not identified. Study-wide results and limits: At doses 0.1 to 3.0 mg/kg, CD4+ and CD8+ clones expanded.

Trimming took off 0 bases at V and 7 bases at J, with 7 bases between the two ends. Germline CDR1 reads SGHTA; CDR2 reads FQGNSA. The CDR3 totals 14 residues. Produced via immunoSEQ multiplex PCR; TCRdb's table is partial and in-frame only. Found here are around 76,000 clones, 86% of them singletons; the top ten hold about 2.7%. This rearrangement joins TRBV7-2 to TRBJ1-6; D is perhaps TRBD1 (5 bases). This sequence originates from an adult with an advanced solid tumor such as melanoma, head and neck, liver or kidney cancer. Sequences were derived from CD4+ or CD8+ T cells sorted from blood, sampled in a trial of the OX40 agonist ivuxolimab. CDR3 DNA: TGTGCCAGCAGCTTAGCAGGGGACAATTCACCCCTCCACTTT. Translating it yields CASSLAGDNSPLHF.